One sample yielded the 12 T cell receptor beta chains listed below, sequenced in a study of a mutant IDH1 vaccine in newly diagnosed glioma. These receptors' targets are unknown. Time point denoted: week 23, last vaccination. One vaccine dose held 300 ug of mutant IDH1 20-mer peptide and came with topical imiquimod. Some clones are missing from TCRdb's copy, which holds only in-frame ones; the method was immunoSEQ multiplex PCR. The table includes tens of thousands of clones, 80% detected once. Sequencing used PBMCs, obtained from a glioma patient whose treatment included an IDH1 peptide vaccine. The source of these receptors is a man aged 40-50 years with glioma.

J is TRBJ1-3 and V is TRBV10-3, with D perhaps TRBD1 (6 bases). Germline CDR1 and CDR2: ENHRY and SYGVKD. This CDR3 comprises 14 residues. Trimming took 3 bases from V and 3 from J, leaving 9 bases between them. In DNA, the CDR3 is TGTGCCATCAGTGAAAGGGGGGTTGGAAACACCATATATTTT. Its protein product is CAISERGVGNTIYF.

This clone came up once. J is TRBJ1-1 and V is TRBV18; D remains unclear. In germline, CDR1 is KGHSH, CDR2 LQKENI. Trimming left V 3 bases short and J 1 base short, with 9 bases between. This CDR3 comprises 14 residues. The CDR3 loop is CASSPGEGNTEAFF. The CDR3 DNA follows: TGTGCCAGCTCACCCGGCGAAGGGAACACTGAAGCTTTCTTT.

The chain has TRBV6-6 and TRBJ1-3, with no clear D. The CDR3 has 14 residues. Germline CDR1 reads MNHNY; CDR2 reads SVGAGI (reference sequence). V lost 4 bases and J 4 bases, leaving 11 bases between the germline ends. The CDR3 sequence is CASSSADIGNTIYF. The CDR3 DNA is TGTGCCAGCAGTTCTGCCGATATAGGAAACACCATATATTTT.

The CDR3 DNA reads TGTGCCAGCAGCGTGTATCGGAACTATGGCTACACCTTC. The encoded protein is CASSVYRNYGYTF. This sequence joins TRBV7-8 and TRBJ1-2; no clear D gene. V lost 5 bases and J lost 2, with 9 bases in between. Germline V gene sequence: CDR1 SGHVS, CDR2 FQNEAQ. The CDR3 spans 13 residues.

The chain carries TRBV9 and TRBJ2-2; D ambiguous. There are 14 residues in the CDR3. V lost 3 bases to trimming and J lost 7 bases, with 13 bases between them. CDR1 is SGDLS and CDR2 is YYNGEE in the germline V gene. The CDR3 DNA reads TGTGCCAGCAGCGCCCAAACTTCTGGCGGGGAGCTGTTTTTT. Amino acid sequence: CASSAQTSGGELFF.

The chain recombines TRBV18 with TRBJ2-3, with D hard to call. From germline, CDR1 is KGHSH and CDR2 LQKENI. The germline V and J ends were trimmed by 2 bases and 3 bases, with 6 bases remaining between them. The CDR3 consists of 13 residues. The CDR3 region has the DNA TGTGCCAGCTCACCAGAGGCGACAGATACGCAGTATTTT. Its translation: CASSPEATDTQYF.

The chain uses TRBV29-1 and TRBJ1-3; D unresolved. The CDR3 spans 12 residues. The germline V gene encodes CDR1 SQVTM and CDR2 ANQGSEA. In DNA, the CDR3 is TGCAGGGGTTGGGGATGGGAAAACACCATATATTTT. Encoded protein: CRGWGWENTIYF.

The chain links TRBV7-9 to TRBJ1-2; 10 bases align to TRBD1. CDR3 length: 14 amino acids. With V trimmed by 4 bases and J by 3 bases, 2 bases remained unmatched. The V gene's germline CDR1 is SEHNR and CDR2 FQNEAQ (reference sequence). The CDR3 here is CASSYDRGHYGYTF. The CDR3 coding sequence is TGTGCCAGCAGCTACGACAGGGGGCACTATGGCTACACCTTC.

This chain connects TRBV7-2 to TRBJ2-4; weak D call: TRBD2 (5 bases). The V and J ends lost 1 base and 4 bases respectively, with 8 bases between them. Germline-derived CDR1 and CDR2 are SGHTA and FQGNSA. The CDR3 contains 14 residues. The CDR3: CASSLGWEKNIQYF. The CDR3 bases are TGTGCCAGCAGCTTAGGGTGGGAGAAAAACATTCAGTACTTC.

The rearrangement uses TRBV27 and TRBJ2-7; D is perhaps TRBD2 (5 bases). This CDR3 spans 14 amino acids. Trimming shortened V by 6 bases and J by 0 bases, and 12 bases separated the two germline ends. The V gene's germline CDR1 is MNHEY and CDR2 SMNVEV (reference sequence). CDR3 region: CASSKTRGSYEQYF. CDR3 coding DNA: TGTGCCAGCAGCAAAACTCGGGGCTCCTACGAGCAGTACTTC.

This rearrangement joins TRBV6-5 to TRBJ1-2; D uncertain. V dropped 0 bases and J dropped 4 bases, with 6 bases sitting between them. Germline loops: CDR1 MNHEY, CDR2 SVGAGI. The CDR3 runs 13 residues. The CDR3 bases are TGTGCCAGCAGTTACTCCAGTTCCTATGGCTACACCTTC. Its protein product is CASSYSSSYGYTF.

This rearrangement joins TRBV20-1 to TRBJ2-7; 9 nucleotides agree with TRBD1. Per the germline V gene, CDR1 is DFQATT and CDR2 is SNEGSKA (reference sequence). The CDR3 contains 11 residues. J gave up 6 bases and V 5 bases, and 2 bases lay outside the gene matches. In nucleotides, the CDR3 is TGCAGTGCTGGACAGGGGCCCGAGCAGTACTTC. Its protein is CSAGQGPEQYF.